The clone carrying this TCR beta chain occurred a few times. These data originate in a study of blood T cell repertoires in COVID-19. As for the study in general: Italy, Spain and the United States were the sources of the convalescent and acute COVID-19 samples. The analysed material was cDNA or gDNA that came from T cells, B-cell-depleted T cells, or PBMCs.

The table came from immunoSEQ multiplex PCR; TCRdb's copy has only in-frame clones and leaves some out. The sample has about 60,000 clones, approximately 89% seen once. The V gene's germline CDR1 is SQVTM and CDR2 ANQGSEA. The CDR3 totals 11 residues. V was clipped by 7 bases and J by 7 bases, with 14 bases between them. This clonotype was obtained from a human donor in a cohort sampled during active COVID-19. The chain carries TRBV29-1 and TRBJ2-7; D is possibly TRBD2 (5 bases). The sample taken for sequencing was peripheral blood. The CDR3 bases are TGCAGCGCCGGAAGGTCGGGGGAGCAGTACTTC. Encoded protein: CSAGRSGEQYF.